These 17 T cell receptor beta chains share one sample of origin, sequenced in a study of T cell clonotyping in hematopoietic cell transplantation. Profiling relied on immunoSEQ multiplex PCR, and the TCRdb table lists in-frame clones only, not all of them. This table has over 8,000 clones, roughly 79% appearing once. This sample comprised peripheral blood mononuclear cells, obtained 180 days after allogeneic stem cell transplant. These receptors were collected from a female patient aged 50-59 years who had an allogeneic stem cell transplant from an unrelated donor, so the T cells may come from the graft donor. Some clones in this sample may be carry-over from other donors' samples.

The chain carries TRBV30 and TRBJ2-7; 7 nucleotides line up with TRBD2. This CDR3 contains 14 residues. Germline assignment: CDR1 GTSNPN and CDR2 SVGIG (reference sequence). V gave up 5 bases and J gave up 6 bases; unmatched junction bases: 13. This CDR3 reads CAWERWEGRGEQYF. CDR3 sequence (DNA): TGTGCCTGGGAGCGGTGGGAGGGTAGAGGCGAGCAGTACTTC.

This clone was detected only a few times. Within the sample, other DNA sequences also encode this same CDR3. V gene TRBV5-1 combines with J gene TRBJ2-7; D is perhaps TRBD2 (6 bases). The CDR3 contains 15 residues. Germline CDR1 is SGHRS and CDR2 is YFSETQ. The V end lost 0 bases, the J end lost 4 bases, and 14 bases lay between the germline ends. CDR3 sequence (DNA): TGCGCCAGCAGCTTGGGGTGGGACTTCGGGTACGAGCAGTACTTC. It encodes CASSLGWDFGYEQYF.

The chain has TRBV6-5 and TRBJ1-5; perhaps TRBD1 as D (5 bases). From germline, CDR1 is MNHEY and CDR2 SVGAGI. The CDR3 is 15 amino acids. Trimming shortened V by 6 bases and J by 0 bases, and 12 bases separated the two germline ends. Here the CDR3 reads CASSRDSYSNQPQHF. CDR3 DNA sequence: TGTGCCAGCAGCCGCGACAGTTATAGCAATCAGCCCCAGCATTTT.

The genes are TRBV6-5 and TRBJ1-2; D unresolved. Looked up from germline, CDR1 is MNHEY and CDR2 is SVGAGI. The CDR3 contains 11 residues. Trimming took 6 bases from V and 8 from J, leaving 10 bases between them. CDR3 region: CASRDGLGYTF. The CDR3 region has the DNA TGTGCCAGCAGAGACGGACTCGGCTACACCTTC.

CDR3 region: CASSPRRETQYF. Here the CDR3 DNA reads TGCGCCAGCAGCCCGCGCCGGGAGACCCAGTACTTC. The chain combines TRBV5-1 with TRBJ2-5; D gene ambiguous. The CDR3 is 12 residues long. The V gene lost 4 bases and the J gene lost 5 bases, with 9 bases spanning the gap. Germline loops: CDR1 SGHRS, CDR2 YFSETQ. Looking up the rest from reference TRBV5-1 and TRBJ2-5 gives the full variable domain: KAGVTQTPRYLIKTRGQQVTLSCSPISGHRSVSWYQQTPGQGLQFLFEYFSETQRNKGNFPGRFSGRQFSNSRSEMNVSTLELGDSALYLCASSPRRETQYFGPGTRLLVL.

The V and J genes are TRBV4-2 and TRBJ1-4; 12 nucleotides agree with TRBD1. CDR1 LGHNA and CDR2 YNFKEQ come from the germline V gene. The V gene end was trimmed by 4 bases and the J gene end by 4 bases; junction bases not matched to a gene: 10. CDR3 size: 18 residues. The CDR3 DNA sequence: TGTGCCAGCAGCCCAACCGGGACAGGGGGCGCGGGTAATGAAAAACTGTTTTTT. Amino acid sequence: CASSPTGTGGAGNEKLFF.

The chain recombines TRBV20-1 with TRBJ2-5, with D perhaps matching TRBD2 (5 bases). The CDR3 contains 11 residues. Germline loops: CDR1 DFQATT, CDR2 SNEGSKA (reference sequence). Deletions cut 0 bases from V and 10 bases from J, with 9 bases between. The CDR3 DNA is TGCAGTGCTAGAGACGGGATGAACCAGTACTTC. This sequence encodes CSARDGMNQYF.

This chain links TRBV2 with TRBJ2-7; possibly TRBD2 for D (6 bases). V lost 4 bases and J 3 bases, leaving 13 bases between the germline ends. CDR1 and CDR2 (germline): SNHLY, FYNNEI. The CDR3 spans 14 residues. CDR3 in amino acids: CASSGTGGIYEQYF. The CDR3 nucleotides are TGTGCCAGCAGTGGCACAGGCGGGATCTACGAGCAGTACTTC.

The chain carries TRBV6-6 and TRBJ2-4; maybe TRBD1 (6 bases). There are 16 residues in the CDR3. V was clipped by 6 bases and J by 0 bases, with 15 bases between them. The germline V gene has CDR1 MNHNY and CDR2 SVGAGI (reference sequence). The CDR3 loop reads CASRTHSGAAKNIQYF. The CDR3 DNA is TGTGCCAGCAGGACCCATTCAGGGGCAGCCAAAAACATTCAGTACTTC.

This clone was recorded once. This chain uses TRBV30 with TRBJ2-7, with D unresolved. Germline CDR1 reads GTSNPN; CDR2 reads SVGIG (reference sequence). The CDR3 contains 11 residues. Trimming pared 8 bases from V and 0 bases from J, leaving 8 bases between. The CDR3 bases are TGTGCCCCCCAGGACTCCTACGAGCAGTACTTC. Its translation: CAPQDSYEQYF. Drawing the rest from reference TRBV30 and TRBJ2-7, the complete variable domain is SQTIHQWPATLVQPVGSPLSLECTVEGTSNPNLYWYRQAAGRGLQLLFYSVGIGQISSEVPQNLSASRPQDRQFILSSKKLLLSDSGFYLCAPQDSYEQYFGPGTRLTVT.

This clone appeared once. The CDR3 protein is CASSLGGGAGAITGELFF. CDR3 sequence (DNA): TGTGCCAGCAGTTTGGGGGGTGGGGCGGGGGCCATCACCGGGGAGCTGTTTTTT. V gene TRBV27 combines with J gene TRBJ2-2; weak D call: TRBD2 (7 bases). Germline V gives CDR1 MNHEY, CDR2 SMNVEV (reference sequence). The CDR3 totals 18 residues. V lost 3 bases to trimming and J lost 4 bases, with 21 bases between them.

The V call is TRBV27, the J call TRBJ1-1; 7 bases align to TRBD1. V trimming: 2 bases; J trimming: 0 bases; junction bases outside the gene matches: 12. Germline lookup yields CDR1 MNHEY and CDR2 SMNVEV (reference sequence). The CDR3 has 18 residues. The CDR3 protein is CASSLVGTGAAMNTEAFF. CDR3 DNA sequence: TGTGCCAGCAGTTTAGTTGGTACAGGGGCGGCCATGAACACTGAAGCTTTCTTT.

Worth noting for this clone: Here the CDR3 omits its conserved ending phenylalanine or tryptophan, so a read error is the likely source. It is unclear where the CDR3 begins or ends on the DNA, so no DNA is shown, and the CDR3 is as TCRdb lists it. This rearrangement joins TRBV2 to TRBJ1-2. Germline V gene data show CDR1 as SNHLY and CDR2 as FYNNEI. The CDR3 length equals 9 residues, ends included. CDR3 loop: CASSFGGDY.

This clone was detected only once. V usage is TRBV27 and J usage is TRBJ2-2, with D unresolved. Germline values: CDR1 MNHEY, CDR2 SMNVEV (reference sequence). The CDR3 runs to 12 residues. The V end lost 3 bases, the J end lost 4 bases, and 3 bases lay between the germline ends. The CDR3 DNA reads as TGTGCCAGCAGTTTTGGCACCGGGGAGCTGTTTTTT. Residues: CASSFGTGELFF.

This clone was found a few times. The genes are TRBV18 and TRBJ2-1; 12 nucleotides agree with TRBD2. The V and J ends lost 5 bases and 0 bases, in that order; junction bases with no gene match: 8. CDR3 size: 18 residues. In germline, CDR1 is KGHSH, CDR2 LQKENI. The CDR3 here is CASSYGLAGRSSYNEQFF. The CDR3 nucleotides read TGTGCCAGCTCATACGGACTAGCGGGACGCAGCTCCTACAATGAGCAGTTCTTC.

The chain has TRBV9 and TRBJ2-1; D is uncertain. The CDR3 has 12 residues. Germline lookup yields CDR1 SGDLS and CDR2 YYNGEE. V lost 3 bases and J 3 bases, leaving 4 bases between the germline ends. The CDR3 DNA reads as TGTGCCAGCAGCGCCGTCTACAATGAGCAGTTCTTC. It encodes CASSAVYNEQFF.

This clone was seen more than once but under ten times. This chain links TRBV6-6 with TRBJ1-6, with 7 bases aligning to TRBD1. This CDR3 is 14 amino acids long. Per the germline V gene, CDR1 is MNHNY and CDR2 is SVGAGI (reference sequence). Germline trimming cut 5 bases from V and 8 bases from J; bases unmatched to any gene: 6. The CDR3 sequence is CASSTYRGDSPLHF. CDR3 DNA: TGTGCCAGCAGTACCTACAGGGGAGATTCACCCCTCCACTTT.